Sequencing of this T cell receptor beta chain was carried out in a study of shared clonotypes between healthy human individuals. Study background: Three men and two women, aged 18 to 49, were donors. Per-donor plates numbered three CD4 naive, three CD4 memory, two CD8 naive and one CD8 memory. Study-wide points: Sharing across four donors was highest in naive CD4 (roughly 5%) and lowest in memory CD8 (approximately 0.4%).

Remarks on this clone: The antigen remains undetermined.

Only Caucasian adults living in Nashville, Tennessee served as donors. Sequencing used immunoSEQ multiplex PCR; TCRdb keeps in-frame clones, though not all of them. The table lists over 1.5 million clones, 95% to 99% of them singletons. CDR3 length: 15 residues. V lost 6 bases to trimming and J lost 0 bases; unmatched junction nucleotides: 6. Germline V CDR1 and CDR2: MNHEY, SVGAGI. The rearrangement uses TRBV6-5 and TRBJ2-7, with 9 bases fitting TRBD1. Input material: naive CD4+ T cells sorted from blood. Subset reported: CD45RA+ positively selected. The source is a man aged 25-45 years in good health. CDR3 nucleotide sequence: TGTGCCAGCAGACCCACAGGGGGCTCCTCCTACGAGCAGTACTTC. Translating it yields CASRPTGGSSYEQYF.